Presented here are 18 T cell receptor beta chains from one specimen sequenced in a study of circulating and synovial CD4+ cells in juvenile arthritis. The method was immunoSEQ multiplex PCR; TCRdb's version includes in-frame clones alone and lacks a portion of them. The sample yields under 40,000 clones, around 95% seen once. Source material: CD4+ T cells from blood. The receptors here all came from a human donor with juvenile idiopathic arthritis.

The genes are TRBV19 and TRBJ2-1, with 9 bases fitting TRBD2. Germline-derived CDR1 and CDR2 are LNHDA and SQIVND (reference sequence). With V trimmed by 10 bases and J by 4 bases, 14 bases remained unmatched. CDR3 length: 16 residues. For the CDR3, the DNA is TGTGCCACCACGTCCTTTTCGACTAGCGGATACAATGAGCAGTTCTTC. Encoded protein: CATTSFSTSGYNEQFF.

The rearrangement joins TRBV28 to TRBJ1-2; D not resolved. Germline V gene sequence: CDR1 MDHEN, CDR2 SYDVKM. The length of the CDR3 is 11 residues. The ends were cut back, 6 bases at V and 4 bases at J, with 6 bases in the middle. The CDR3 is CASSQVYGYTF. DNA for the CDR3: TGTGCCAGCAGCCAGGTCTATGGCTACACCTTC.

The CDR3 nucleotides read TGTGCCAGCTCACGGGGGACAGGGGGCATCTCTGGGGCCAACGTCCTGACTTTC. It is translated as CASSRGTGGISGANVLTF. The chain joins TRBV18 to TRBJ2-6; 12 nucleotides line up with TRBD1. The CDR3 is 18 amino acids. V shed 4 bases and J 0 bases; nucleotides not matched to a gene: 4. Germline V lookup: CDR1 KGHSH, CDR2 LQKENI.

The chain joins TRBV7-2 to TRBJ2-7, with 8 bases aligning to TRBD1. CDR1 SGHTA and CDR2 FQGNSA come from the germline V gene. This CDR3 comprises 15 residues. The J segment lost 0 bases and the V segment lost 6 bases, leaving 7 bases of the junction unmatched. The CDR3 coding sequence is TGTGCCAGCAGTCACGGACAGGGAAGCTCCTACGAGCAGTACTTC. Translation: CASSHGQGSSYEQYF.

This rearrangement joins TRBV6-5 to TRBJ2-7; 9 nucleotides align to TRBD1. V lost 7 bases to trimming and J lost 0 bases; unmatched junction nucleotides: 4. Germline CDR1 reads MNHEY; CDR2 reads SVGAGI. CDR3 size: 14 residues. CDR3 amino acids: CASTRTGASYEQYF. In DNA form, the CDR3 reads TGTGCCAGCACCAGGACAGGGGCCTCCTACGAGCAGTACTTC.

This chain links TRBV7-3 with TRBJ1-1; perhaps TRBD1 as D (5 bases). CDR1 is SGHTA, CDR2 FQGTGA, per germline. V was trimmed by 2 bases and J by 5 bases, leaving 12 bases between them. This CDR3 has 14 amino acids. Here the CDR3 DNA reads TGTGCCAGCAGCTTACAGGGTTTAGGTACTGAAGCTTTCTTT. This encodes CASSLQGLGTEAFF.

Of note for this clone: Other DNA sequences in this sample translate to the same CDR3. The V gene is TRBV28, the J gene TRBJ2-3, with 15 bases identical to TRBD2. Unmatched junction bases numbered 11, after V lost 4 bases and J lost 0 bases. In germline, CDR1 is MDHEN, CDR2 SYDVKM. The CDR3 has 20 amino acids. The CDR3 reads CASSSPWGLAGGSSTDTQYF. CDR3 sequence (DNA): TGTGCCAGCAGTTCTCCCTGGGGACTAGCGGGAGGCTCTAGCACAGATACGCAGTATTTT.

The gene calls are TRBV2 and TRBJ2-7; possibly TRBD1 for D (6 bases). The CDR3 is 14 amino acids. Between the trimmed V and J ends, which lost 7 bases and 1 base, there was a span of 14 bases. Per the germline V gene, CDR1 is SNHLY and CDR2 is FYNNEI. The CDR3 region is CASTNRDISYEQYF. The CDR3 nucleotides are TGTGCCAGCACTAACCGGGACATATCCTACGAGCAGTACTTC.

Of note for this clone: One end of the junction varies from germline; a read error may be responsible. The chain is built from TRBV11-2 and TRBJ1-1, with 11 bases fitting TRBD1. Germline V gene lookup returns CDR1 SGHAT and CDR2 FQNNGV. The CDR3 spans 9 residues. The DNA for the CDR3 is TGTGCCAGGGGACAGGGGGAGTTGTTT. It encodes CARGQGELF.

V is TRBV6-5 and J is TRBJ2-3, with D possibly TRBD2 on 5 matching bases. The CDR3 runs 12 residues. Germline assignment: CDR1 MNHEY and CDR2 SVGAGI. V lost 5 bases and J lost 10, with 13 bases in between. The CDR3 reads CASSTPGTAQYF. The CDR3 DNA sequence: TGTGCCAGCAGTACTCCGGGAACGGCGCAGTATTTT.

The rearrangement joins TRBV7-8 to TRBJ1-5, with no clear D. In germline, CDR1 is SGHVS, CDR2 FQNEAQ. The V and J ends lost 4 bases and 3 bases respectively, with 13 bases between them. The CDR3 covers 15 residues. The CDR3 region has the DNA TGTGCCAGCAGCTCAACCTCACTTCACAATCAGCCCCAGCATTTT. It codes for CASSSTSLHNQPQHF.

The sample holds one count of this clone. This chain links TRBV7-9 with TRBJ2-3; D gene unclear. The CDR3 has 15 residues. Trimming cost V 5 bases and J 0 bases, with 12 bases left between them. The germline V gene encodes CDR1 SEHNR and CDR2 FQNEAQ (reference sequence). The CDR3 DNA reads TGTGCCAGCAGCGCGCTAGTGGCGAGCACAGATACGCAGTATTTT. It specifies CASSALVASTDTQYF.

The chain joins TRBV7-9 to TRBJ2-2, with a tentative D call TRBD1 (6 bases). CDR3 length: 14 residues. Germline V gene lookup returns CDR1 SEHNR and CDR2 FQNEAQ (reference sequence). V was shortened by 5 bases and J by 2 bases, with 9 bases between the two germline ends. The chain's CDR3 is CASSKQGNTGELFF. CDR3 sequence (DNA): TGTGCCAGCAGCAAACAGGGAAACACCGGGGAGCTGTTTTTT.

This chain joins TRBV7-8 and TRBJ2-1; D gene unclear. Trimming stripped 0 bases from V and 2 bases from J, with 8 bases between. This CDR3 is built from 15 residues. Germline V gives CDR1 SGHVS, CDR2 FQNEAQ. CDR3 bases: TGTGCCAGCAGCTTAGCCCCTAGGACCTACAATGAGCAGTTCTTC. Translation gives CASSLAPRTYNEQFF. The full variable domain, in which reference TRBV7-8 and TRBJ2-1 provide the parts outside the CDR3, is GAGVSQSPRYKVAKRGQDVALRCDPISGHVSLFWYQQALGQGPEFLTYFQNEAQLDKSGLPSDRFFAERPEGSVSTLKIQRTQQEDSAVYLCASSLAPRTYNEQFFGPGTRLTVL.

The chain has TRBV19 and TRBJ2-5, with 7 bases aligning to TRBD1. The J call may be incorrect, as the DNA end agrees better with TRBJ2-7. CDR1 and CDR2 (germline): LNHDA, SQIVND (reference sequence). The CDR3 consists of 13 residues. CDR3 region: CASRRQGSYEQYF. Written as DNA, the CDR3 is TGTGCCAGTAGGAGACAGGGCTCCTACGAGCAGTACTTC.

This chain uses TRBV18 with TRBJ2-1; D is perhaps TRBD2 (6 bases). The V gene lost 3 bases and the J gene lost 6 bases, with 18 bases spanning the gap. Germline V gene lookup returns CDR1 KGHSH and CDR2 LQKENI. The CDR3 contains 16 residues. The CDR3 coding sequence is TGTGCCAGCTCACCGCCTAGCGTTCCCGCGGGCAATGAGCAGTTCTTC. This codes for CASSPPSVPAGNEQFF.

The V call is TRBV10-3, the J call TRBJ1-1, with TRBD1 identical over 7 bases. V was clipped by 2 bases and J by 6 bases; unmatched bases: 3. CDR1 is ENHRY and CDR2 is SYGVKD in the germline V gene. The CDR3 covers 13 residues. In nucleotides, the CDR3 is TGTGCCATCAGTGAGCCAGGGGGAGCTGAAGCTTTCTTT. It is translated as CAISEPGGAEAFF.

V usage is TRBV11-2 and J usage is TRBJ1-5; D might be TRBD1 (6 bases). Germline values: CDR1 SGHAT, CDR2 FQNNGV. The ends were cut back, 3 bases at V and 1 base at J, with 22 bases in the middle. The CDR3 has 19 amino acids. The DNA for the CDR3 is TGTGCCAGCAGCTTTAGAGGGGGGGGGAAGGGTAAGAGCAATCAGCCCCAGCATTTT. It encodes CASSFRGGGKGKSNQPQHF.